A selection of T cell receptor beta chains follows, all from one sample in a study of human T cells and chemical hapten exposure. TCRdb called the RACE reads again in MiXCR, with one record for every CDR3 protein. The data hold under 100,000 distinct CDR3 sequences, with 10% to 13% observed a single time. The specimen was whole blood, collected in connection with sensitization to the hapten diphenylcyclopropenone (DPC). These TCRs come from a woman under 40 with alopecia areata. Some clones in this sample may be carry-over from other donors' samples. Both conserved end residues are part of each CDR3. D genes are given only for firm matches. For some rows the clone size is stated as once, few or many, or as a class when expanded; others skip it.

v_gene	d_gene	abundance	j_gene	CDR3nt	CDR3aa
TRBV2	TRBD2	many	TRBJ2-5	TGTGCCAGCAGTGAAGTTGGCCTAGCGGGAAGTAAAGAGACCCAGTACTTC	CASSEVGLAGSKETQYF
TRBV6-1	TRBD1	many	TRBJ2-3	TGTGCCAGCAGAGAGACAGGGACAAATACGCAGTATTTT	CASRETGTNTQYF
TRBV29-1	TRBD2	-	TRBJ2-5	TGCAGCGCGAGCGGGGGGAAGGAGACCCAGTACTTC	CSASGGKETQYF
TRBV28	-	-	TRBJ1-4	TGTGCCAGCAGTTTGATAGCTAATGAAAAACTGTTTTTT	CASSLIANEKLFF
TRBV7-6	-	many	TRBJ1-2	TGTGCCAGCAGCTCCCCTTCCCTTTCGGGTGGCTACACCTTC	CASSSPSLSGGYTF
TRBV7-9	-	-	TRBJ1-1	TGTGCCAGCAGCTCTGGACCTCCCGAGAACACTGAAGCTTTCTTT	CASSSGPPENTEAFF
TRBV7-2	-	-	TRBJ2-1	TGTGCCAGCAACTTAGCTAGGAGCTCCTACAATGAGCAGTTCTTC	CASNLARSSYNEQFF
TRBV6-2/TRBV6-3	-	few	TRBJ2-7	TGTGCCAGCAGTTACCTAGGGGGTCTCTCCTACGAGCAGTACTTC	CASSYLGGLSYEQYF
TRBV29-1	-	many	TRBJ1-5	TGCAGCGTTGAAGATGCTCCCAATCAGCCCCAGCATTTT	CSVEDAPNQPQHF
TRBV6-6	TRBD2	many	TRBJ2-3	TGTGCCAGCAGTTTGTGCCTAGCGGACTCTTGCACAGATACGCAGTATTTT	CASSLCLADSCTDTQYF
TRBV29-1	TRBD2	many	TRBJ2-7	TGCAGCGTTGAAAAAGGGACTACGAACTACGAGCAGTACTTC	CSVEKGTTNYEQYF
TRBV19	-	many	TRBJ1-5	TGTGCCAGTAGTTCCCGACGTAGCAATCAGCCCCAGCATTTT	CASSSRRSNQPQHF
TRBV4-2	-	many	TRBJ1-2	TGTGCCAGCAGCAAGGGAGAACCTAACTATGGCTACACCTTC	CASSKGEPNYGYTF
TRBV29-1	-	-	TRBJ1-3	TGCAGCGCTCGGCGGGGTGCCTCTGGAAACACCATATATTTT	CSARRGASGNTIYF
TRBV29-1	TRBD1	few	TRBJ1-3	TGCAGCGCTCAAAGACAGGGCAGTGGAAACACCATATATTTT	CSAQRQGSGNTIYF
TRBV12-3/TRBV12-4	-	many	TRBJ1-5	TGTGCCAGCAGTTTAGGAGATCAGCCCCAGCATTTT	CASSLGDQPQHF
TRBV12-3/TRBV12-4	-	many	TRBJ1-1	TGTGCCAGCAGCTATGCAGGGTGGCGTGAAGCTTTCTTT	CASSYAGWREAFF
TRBV20-1	-	-	TRBJ1-2	TGCAGTGCTAGAGTGGACGGAACCTATGGCTACACCTTC	CSARVDGTYGYTF
TRBV25-1	TRBD2	many	TRBJ2-2	TGTGCCAGCGCTTCTCCGGCTAGCGGGAGGAACACCGGGGAGCTGTTTTTT	CASASPASGRNTGELFF
TRBV29-1	TRBD1	few	TRBJ1-1	TGCAGCGTTGGCCTGGGACAGGGCCAGACTGAAGCTTTCTTT	CSVGLGQGQTEAFF
TRBV5-4	-	-	TRBJ2-1	TGTGCCAGCAGCTTCGACGCTGGGAGCAATGAGCAGTTCTTC	CASSFDAGSNEQFF
TRBV11-2	-	many	TRBJ1-2	TGTGCCAGCAGCTTAGGCAGGGCAACTAACTATGGCTACACCTTC	CASSLGRATNYGYTF
TRBV11-3	-	-	TRBJ1-1	TGTGCCAGCAGTAACAGCGACCACACTGAAGCTTTCTTT	CASSNSDHTEAFF
TRBV29-1	TRBD1	few	TRBJ2-7	TGCAGCGTAGGACAGGGGGTCTACGAGCAGTACTTC	CSVGQGVYEQYF
TRBV29-1	-	many	TRBJ2-7	TGCAGCGTTTCCATCCGGGGGCCCCCCTACGAGCAGTACTTC	CSVSIRGPPYEQYF
TRBV7-2	-	-	TRBJ1-3	TGTGCCAGCAGCCTCCGCATCACGAGCTCTGGAAACACCATATATTTT	CASSLRITSSGNTIYF
TRBV9	-	few	TRBJ2-6	TGTGCCAGCAGCGTAGCGACATATATTTCTGGGGCCAACGTCCTGACTTTC	CASSVATYISGANVLTF
TRBV2	-	medium-sized	TRBJ1-5	TGTGCCAGCAGTGAATTAGGGGGTAGCAATCAGCCCCAGCATTTT	CASSELGGSNQPQHF
TRBV6-2/TRBV6-3	-	-	TRBJ1-2	TGTGCCAGCGCCTGGGGGTATGATGGCTACACCTTC	CASAWGYDGYTF
TRBV5-1	TRBD1	many	TRBJ1-1	TGCGCCAGCAGCTTGGCCCCAGGGGGCACTGAAGCTTTCTTT	CASSLAPGGTEAFF
TRBV20-1	-	-	TRBJ1-1	TGCAGTGCCCTAGGAGGGGGCACTGAAGCTTTCTTT	CSALGGGTEAFF
TRBV28	-	once	TRBJ2-7	TGTGCCAGCAACTCATATTTGACCTACGAGCAGTACTTC	CASNSYLTYEQYF
TRBV29-1	TRBD1	many	TRBJ1-4	TGCAGCGTTGGTGGGGGACAGGATGCAACTAATGAAAAACTGTTTTTT	CSVGGGQDATNEKLFF